This T cell receptor beta chain appears in the sequencing data of a study of blood T cells in healthy people across ages. Looked up from germline, CDR1 is SNHLY and CDR2 is FYNNEI. V was clipped by 7 bases and J by 5 bases; unmatched bases: 13. This CDR3 has 15 residues. Together with a sample-barcoded 5' primer, a J-beta primer mix was included in a second PCR lasting about 7 to 11 cycles. TCRdb reprocessed the 5' RACE reads via MiXCR and lists one record per CDR3 protein. The table lists approximately 1.5 million distinct CDR3 sequences, about 35% of them singletons. This sequence originates from a woman aged 30 to 39 in good health. This chain uses TRBV2 with TRBJ2-5; 7 positions match TRBD2. The sample taken for sequencing was blood. The CDR3 bases are TGTGCCAGCACCCACGGACTAGTGATGCGGGAGACCCAGTACTTC. Its translation: CASTHGLVMRETQYF.